This T cell receptor (beta chain) was sequenced in a study of spatial heterogeneity in lung cancer. Study in general: Alpha-chain sequences were consistently detected in smaller numbers than beta-chain sequences. Raw reads contained each unique TCR and UMI combination more than ten times on average.

Unique molecular identifiers, one per molecule, were present on every TCR cDNA molecule. TCRdb re-derived calls from the 5' RACE reads in MiXCR, one entry per CDR3 protein. The data show approximately 44,000 distinct CDR3 sequences, about 13% seen once. Time point described: sample taken at primary tumor resection. General study points: Tumor TCRs that were ubiquitous and expanded showed up in blood more at resection than follow-up.

Germline lookup yields CDR1 MGHRA and CDR2 YSYEKL. The CDR3 spans 13 residues. V shed 0 bases and J shed 2 bases, with 5 bases lying between them. This clonotype was seen ten or more times. The antigen is undetermined. The rearrangement links TRBV4-1 to TRBJ2-7, with unresolved D. The TCR was taken from a male donor with early-stage non-small cell lung cancer. This material consisted of PBMCs, taken at surgery. The CDR3 sequence is CASSQDNTYEQYF. The CDR3 coding sequence is TGCGCCAGCAGCCAAGATAACACCTACGAGCAGTACTTC.